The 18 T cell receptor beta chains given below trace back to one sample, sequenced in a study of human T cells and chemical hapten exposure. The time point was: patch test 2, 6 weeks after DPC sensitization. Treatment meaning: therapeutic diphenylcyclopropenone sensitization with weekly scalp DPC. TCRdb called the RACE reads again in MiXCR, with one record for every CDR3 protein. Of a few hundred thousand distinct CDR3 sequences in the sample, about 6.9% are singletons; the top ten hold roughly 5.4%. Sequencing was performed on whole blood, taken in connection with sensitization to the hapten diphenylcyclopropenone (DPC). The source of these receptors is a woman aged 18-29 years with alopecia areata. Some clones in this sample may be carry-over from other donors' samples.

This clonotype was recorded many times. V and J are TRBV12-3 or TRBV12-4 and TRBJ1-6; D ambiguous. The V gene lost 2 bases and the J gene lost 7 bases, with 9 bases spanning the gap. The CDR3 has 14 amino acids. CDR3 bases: TGTGCCAGCAGTTTAATCGGGAAAAATTCACCCCTCCACTTT. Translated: CASSLIGKNSPLHF.

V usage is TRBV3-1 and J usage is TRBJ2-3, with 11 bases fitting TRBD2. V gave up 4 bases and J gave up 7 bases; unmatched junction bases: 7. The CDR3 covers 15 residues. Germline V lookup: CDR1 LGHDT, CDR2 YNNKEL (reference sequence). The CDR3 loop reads CASSPIAGGPHTQYF. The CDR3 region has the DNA TGTGCCAGCAGCCCTATAGCGGGGGGGCCACATACGCAGTATTTT.

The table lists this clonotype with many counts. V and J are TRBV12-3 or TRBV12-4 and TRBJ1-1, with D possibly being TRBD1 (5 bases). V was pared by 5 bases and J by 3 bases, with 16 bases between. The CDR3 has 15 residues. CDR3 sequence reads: CASSTLGGGDTEAFF. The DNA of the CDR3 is TGTGCCAGCAGTACCCTGGGGGGGGGAGACACTGAAGCTTTCTTT.

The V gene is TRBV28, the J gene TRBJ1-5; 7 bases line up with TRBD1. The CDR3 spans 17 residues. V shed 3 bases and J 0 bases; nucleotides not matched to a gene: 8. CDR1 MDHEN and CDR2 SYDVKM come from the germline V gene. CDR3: CASSFSVTGISNQPQHF. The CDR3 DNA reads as TGTGCCAGCAGTTTTTCGGTGACAGGGATTAGCAATCAGCCCCAGCATTTT.

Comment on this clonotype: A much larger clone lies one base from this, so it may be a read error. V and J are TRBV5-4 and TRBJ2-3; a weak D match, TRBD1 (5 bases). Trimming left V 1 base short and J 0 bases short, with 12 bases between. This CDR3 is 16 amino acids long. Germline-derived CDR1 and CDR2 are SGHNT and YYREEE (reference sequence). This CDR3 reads CASSLTRQLSTDTQYF. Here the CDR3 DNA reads TGTGCCAGCAGCTTGACCCGACAGCTTAGCACAGATACGCAGTATTTT.

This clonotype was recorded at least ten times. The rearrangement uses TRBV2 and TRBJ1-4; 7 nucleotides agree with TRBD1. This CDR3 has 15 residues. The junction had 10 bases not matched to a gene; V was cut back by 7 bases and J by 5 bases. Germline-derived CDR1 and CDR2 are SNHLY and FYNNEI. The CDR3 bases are TGTGCCAGCACCCCCGAGGCGACAGGGAATGAAAAACTGTTTTTT. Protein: CASTPEATGNEKLFF.

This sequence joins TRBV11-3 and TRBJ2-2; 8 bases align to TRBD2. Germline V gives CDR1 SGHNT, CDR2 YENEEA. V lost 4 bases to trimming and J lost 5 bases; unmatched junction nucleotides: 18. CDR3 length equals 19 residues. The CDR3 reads CASSSDPPAGARVTGELFF. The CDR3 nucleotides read TGTGCCAGCAGCTCCGACCCGCCAGCGGGGGCGCGTGTGACCGGGGAGCTGTTTTTT.

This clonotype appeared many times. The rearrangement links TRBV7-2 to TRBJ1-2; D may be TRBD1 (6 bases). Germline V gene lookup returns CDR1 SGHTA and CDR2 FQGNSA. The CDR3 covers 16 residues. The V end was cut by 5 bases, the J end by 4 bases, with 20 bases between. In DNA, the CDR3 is TGTGCCAGCAGCCCGGACGGGACGGCGGGGGCCTATGGCTACACCTTC. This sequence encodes CASSPDGTAGAYGYTF.

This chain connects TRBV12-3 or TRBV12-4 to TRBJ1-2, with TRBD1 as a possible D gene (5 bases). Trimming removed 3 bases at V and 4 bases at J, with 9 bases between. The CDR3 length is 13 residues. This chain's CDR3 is CASSLKGSYGYTF. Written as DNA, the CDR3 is TGTGCCAGCAGTTTGAAGGGGTCCTATGGCTACACCTTC.

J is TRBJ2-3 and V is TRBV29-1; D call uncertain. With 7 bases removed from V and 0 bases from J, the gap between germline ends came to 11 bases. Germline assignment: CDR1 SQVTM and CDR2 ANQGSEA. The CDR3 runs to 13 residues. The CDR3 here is CSGWKVSTDTQYF. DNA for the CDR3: TGCAGCGGGTGGAAGGTTAGCACAGATACGCAGTATTTT.

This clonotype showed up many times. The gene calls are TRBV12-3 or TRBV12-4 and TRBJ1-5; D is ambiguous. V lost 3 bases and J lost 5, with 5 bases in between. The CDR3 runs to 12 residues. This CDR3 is CASSFRYQPQHF. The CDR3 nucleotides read TGTGCCAGCAGTTTCCGATATCAGCCCCAGCATTTT.

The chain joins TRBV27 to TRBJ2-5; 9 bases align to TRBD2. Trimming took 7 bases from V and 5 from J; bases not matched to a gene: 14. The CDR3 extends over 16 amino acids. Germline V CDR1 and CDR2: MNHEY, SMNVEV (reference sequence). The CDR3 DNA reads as TGTGCCAGCACTCCCCTCCCGCGGGGGGGCAAGGAGACCCAGTACTTC. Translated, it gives CASTPLPRGGKETQYF.

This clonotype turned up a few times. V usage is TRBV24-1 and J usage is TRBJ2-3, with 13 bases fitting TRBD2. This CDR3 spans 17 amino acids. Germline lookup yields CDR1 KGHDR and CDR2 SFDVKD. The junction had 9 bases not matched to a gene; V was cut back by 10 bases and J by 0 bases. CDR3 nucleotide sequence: TGTGCCACTATATGGGGACTAGCGGGGCCCAGCACAGATACGCAGTATTTT. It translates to CATIWGLAGPSTDTQYF.

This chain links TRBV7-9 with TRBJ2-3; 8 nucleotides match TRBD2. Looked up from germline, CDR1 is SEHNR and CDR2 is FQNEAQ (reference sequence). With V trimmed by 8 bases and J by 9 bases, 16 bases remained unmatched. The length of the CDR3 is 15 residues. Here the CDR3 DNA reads TGTGCCAGCCAAGGGGTAGCGGGACCCCAGCGGACGCAGTATTTT. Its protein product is CASQGVAGPQRTQYF.

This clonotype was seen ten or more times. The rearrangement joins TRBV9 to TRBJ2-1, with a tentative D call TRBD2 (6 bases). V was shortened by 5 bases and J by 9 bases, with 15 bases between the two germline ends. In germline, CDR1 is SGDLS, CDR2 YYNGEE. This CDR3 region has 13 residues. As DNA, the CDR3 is TGTGCCAGCAGTCCTGATACTAGCACTGAGCAGTTCTTC. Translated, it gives CASSPDTSTEQFF. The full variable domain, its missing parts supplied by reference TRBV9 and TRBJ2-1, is DSGVTQTPKHLITATGQRVTLRCSPRSGDLSVYWYQQSLDQGLQFLIQYYNGEERAKGNILERFSAQQFPDLHSELNLSSLELGDSALYFCASSPDTSTEQFFGPGTRLTVL.

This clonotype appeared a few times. In DNA form, the CDR3 reads TGTGCCAGCAGTAAAACAGGGGACCAAGAGACCCAGTACTTC. Protein: CASSKTGDQETQYF. The genes are TRBV2 and TRBJ2-5; 7 positions agree with TRBD1. From germline, CDR1 is SNHLY and CDR2 FYNNEI. V trimming: 5 bases; J trimming: 0 bases; junction bases outside the gene matches: 3. The CDR3 has 14 amino acids.

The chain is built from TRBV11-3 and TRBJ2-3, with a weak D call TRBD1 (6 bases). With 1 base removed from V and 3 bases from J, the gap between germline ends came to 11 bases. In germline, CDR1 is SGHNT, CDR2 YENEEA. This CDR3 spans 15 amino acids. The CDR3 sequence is CASSLGGRATDTQYF. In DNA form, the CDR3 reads TGTGCCAGCAGCTTAGGGGGGCGGGCTACAGATACGCAGTATTTT.

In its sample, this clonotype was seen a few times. The CDR3 region has the DNA TGCAGTGCGGGACTAGCGGGGAGCGTAGATACGCAGTATTTT. This encodes CSAGLAGSVDTQYF. This chain links TRBV20-1 with TRBJ2-3; 13 nucleotides match TRBD2. Germline CDR1 is DFQATT and CDR2 is SNEGSKA (reference sequence). CDR3 length: 14 amino acids. J was trimmed by 5 bases and V by 6 bases; bases with no gene match: 5.